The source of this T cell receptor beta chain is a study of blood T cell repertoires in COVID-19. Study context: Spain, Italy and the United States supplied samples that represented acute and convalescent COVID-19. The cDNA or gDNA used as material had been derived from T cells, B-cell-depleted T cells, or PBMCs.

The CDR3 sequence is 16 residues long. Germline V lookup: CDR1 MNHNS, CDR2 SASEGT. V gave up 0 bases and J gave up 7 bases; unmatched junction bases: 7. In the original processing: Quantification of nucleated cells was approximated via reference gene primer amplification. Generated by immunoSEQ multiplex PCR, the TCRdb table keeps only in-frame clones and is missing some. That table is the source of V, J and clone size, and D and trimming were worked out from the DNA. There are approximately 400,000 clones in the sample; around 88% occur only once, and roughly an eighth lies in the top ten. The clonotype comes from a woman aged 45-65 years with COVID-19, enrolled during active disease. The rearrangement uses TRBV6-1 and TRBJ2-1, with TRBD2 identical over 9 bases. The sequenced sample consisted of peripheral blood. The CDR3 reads CASSEAQAGGGNEQFF. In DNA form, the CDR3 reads TGTGCCAGCAGTGAAGCCCAAGCGGGGGGCGGGAATGAGCAGTTCTTC.